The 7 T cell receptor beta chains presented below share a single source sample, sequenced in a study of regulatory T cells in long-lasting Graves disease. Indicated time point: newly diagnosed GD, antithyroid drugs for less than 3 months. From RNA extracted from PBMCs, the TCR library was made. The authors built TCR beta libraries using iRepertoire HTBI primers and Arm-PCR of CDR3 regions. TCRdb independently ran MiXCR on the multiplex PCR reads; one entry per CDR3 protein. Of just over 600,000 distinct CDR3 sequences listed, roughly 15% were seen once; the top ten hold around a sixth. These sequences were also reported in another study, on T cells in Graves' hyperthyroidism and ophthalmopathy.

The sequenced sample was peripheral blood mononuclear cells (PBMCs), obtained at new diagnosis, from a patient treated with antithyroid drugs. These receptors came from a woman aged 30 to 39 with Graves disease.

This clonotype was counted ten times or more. CDR3 loop: CASSYSAWGDQPQHF. In nucleotides, the CDR3 is TGTGCCAGCAGTTACTCCGCGTGGGGGGATCAGCCCCAGCATTTT. The V call is TRBV6-5, the J call TRBJ1-5; a possible D gene is TRBD1 (5 bases). There are 15 residues in the CDR3. Trimming took 0 bases from V and 5 from J, leaving 11 bases between them. Germline CDR1 MNHEY, CDR2 SVGAGI.

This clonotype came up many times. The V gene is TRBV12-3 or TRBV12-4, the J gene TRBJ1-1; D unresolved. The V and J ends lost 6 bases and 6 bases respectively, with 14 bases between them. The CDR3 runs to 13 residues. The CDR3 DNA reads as TGTGCCAGCAGACCCACTTCAGGCGCTGAAGCTTTCTTT. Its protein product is CASRPTSGAEAFF.

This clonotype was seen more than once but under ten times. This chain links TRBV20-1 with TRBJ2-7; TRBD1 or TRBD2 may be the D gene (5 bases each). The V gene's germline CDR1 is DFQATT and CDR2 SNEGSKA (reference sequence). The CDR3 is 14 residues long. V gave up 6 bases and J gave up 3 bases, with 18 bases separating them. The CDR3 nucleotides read TGCAGTGCCCCCCCCGGGACCGCTCGCTACGAGCAGTACTTC. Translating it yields CSAPPGTARYEQYF.

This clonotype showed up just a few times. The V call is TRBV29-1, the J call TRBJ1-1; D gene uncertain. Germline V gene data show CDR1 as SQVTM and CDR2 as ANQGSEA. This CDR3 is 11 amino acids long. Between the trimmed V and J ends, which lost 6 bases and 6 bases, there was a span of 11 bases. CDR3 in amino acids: CSVGITSEAFF. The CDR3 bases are TGCAGCGTCGGAATAACCTCTGAAGCTTTCTTT.

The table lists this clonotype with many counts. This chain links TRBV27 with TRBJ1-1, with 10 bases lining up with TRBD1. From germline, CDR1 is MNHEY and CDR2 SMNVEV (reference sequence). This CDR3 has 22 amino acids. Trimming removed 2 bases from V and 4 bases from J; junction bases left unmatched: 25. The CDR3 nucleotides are TGTGCCAGCAGTTTAAGTTCCAGGTCTAAGACGCGGACAGGGGGAAGGGGCACTGAAGCTTTCTTT. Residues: CASSLSSRSKTRTGGRGTEAFF.

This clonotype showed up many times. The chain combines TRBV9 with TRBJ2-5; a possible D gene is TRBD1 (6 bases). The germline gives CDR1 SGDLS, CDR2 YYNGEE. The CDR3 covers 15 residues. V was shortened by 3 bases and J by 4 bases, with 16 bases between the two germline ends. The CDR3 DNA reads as TGTGCCAGCAGCGCACTACAGGGTCAGGGAGAGACCCAGTACTTC. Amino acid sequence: CASSALQGQGETQYF.

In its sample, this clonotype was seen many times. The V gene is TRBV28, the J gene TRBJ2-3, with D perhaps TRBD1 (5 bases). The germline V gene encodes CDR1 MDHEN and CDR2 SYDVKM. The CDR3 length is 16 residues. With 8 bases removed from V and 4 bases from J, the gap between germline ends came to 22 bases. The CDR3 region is CASGITGNFLADTQYF. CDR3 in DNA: TGTGCCAGCGGGATCACAGGAAATTTTTTGGCAGATACGCAGTATTTT.